This T cell receptor beta chain emerged from a study of blood T cells in healthy people across ages. Across the whole study: Every two T cells gave about one barcoded beta molecule via template switching.

Points from the study as a whole: Naive and antigen-experienced cells could not be conclusively compared, given unsorted PBMCs.

To note about this clonotype: What it binds is not known.

V lost 4 bases to trimming and J lost 4 bases, with 11 bases between them. The CDR3 spans 14 residues. Germline values: CDR1 MNHEY, CDR2 SMNVEV (reference sequence). Combining a sample-barcoded 5' primer with a J-beta primer mix, a second PCR ran for roughly 7 to 11 cycles. Each cDNA molecule, via a template-switch adaptor with 12 random nucleotides, was tagged. TCRdb re-derived calls from the 5' RACE reads in MiXCR, one entry per CDR3 protein. The table has hundreds of thousands of distinct CDR3 sequences, around 42% seen once; the top ten hold nearly 20%. The chain uses TRBV27 and TRBJ2-1; tentative D call: TRBD1 (5 bases). The sequence was collected from a man aged 60-69 years in good health. The specimen sequenced was blood. The CDR3 DNA reads as TGTGCCAGCAGTTCCTTTGGACAATACAATGAGCAGTTCTTC. Translating it yields CASSSFGQYNEQFF.